This section outlines one T cell receptor (beta chain) sequence together with its context. What it recognizes is unknown. Libraries were prepared by immunoSEQ multiplex PCR; TCRdb keeps only in-frame clonotypes and omits some of them. The sample records around 80,000 clones, roughly 84% being singletons. This CDR3 is 14 amino acids long. Trimming stripped 6 bases from V and 7 bases from J, with 13 bases between. Germline V gene lookup returns CDR1 MNHEY and CDR2 SVGAGI. The data were taken from a study of OX40 agonist ivuxolimab in advanced cancers. Findings and limits, study-wide: CD8+ T cells (on average) carried more expanded clones than CD4+ T cells.

The receptor's source is an adult with an advanced solid tumor such as melanoma, head and neck, liver or kidney cancer. The rearrangement joins TRBV6-5 to TRBJ1-6; D is undetermined. Sequenced here: CD4+ or CD8+ T cells sorted from blood, sampled in a trial of the OX40 agonist ivuxolimab. CDR3 protein: CASSRTAENSPLHF. DNA for the CDR3: TGTGCCAGCAGCCGGACGGCTGAAAATTCACCCCTCCACTTT.